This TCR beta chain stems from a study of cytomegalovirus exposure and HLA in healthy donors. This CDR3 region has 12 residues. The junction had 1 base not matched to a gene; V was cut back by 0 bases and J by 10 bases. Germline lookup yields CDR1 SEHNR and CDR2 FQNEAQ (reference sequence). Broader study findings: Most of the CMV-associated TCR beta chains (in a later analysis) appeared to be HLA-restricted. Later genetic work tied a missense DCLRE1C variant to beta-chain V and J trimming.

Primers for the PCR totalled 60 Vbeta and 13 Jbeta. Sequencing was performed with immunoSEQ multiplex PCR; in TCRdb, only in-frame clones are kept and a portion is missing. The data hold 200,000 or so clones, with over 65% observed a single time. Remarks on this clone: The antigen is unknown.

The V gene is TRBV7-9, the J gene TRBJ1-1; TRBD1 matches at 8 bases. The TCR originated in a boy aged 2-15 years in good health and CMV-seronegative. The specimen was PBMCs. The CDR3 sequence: CASSLATGGAFF. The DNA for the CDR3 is TGTGCCAGCAGCTTAGCTACAGGGGGAGCTTTCTTT.